What follows is one T cell receptor (beta chain) and its context. Its target antigen remains unknown. No qualities accompany the bases; no much larger clone lies one base away. The immunoSEQ Assay, a bias-controlled multiplex PCR, was used to amplify TCRbeta CDR3 regions from genomic DNA. In the original analysis: The number of nucleated cells in each sample was estimated from the amplification of reference gene primers within the assay. To quantify the absolute abundance of each unique TCRbeta CDR3 rearrangement, sequence reads were collapsed and filtered. For each sample, productive Simpson clonality was calculated by taking the square root of Simpson's diversity index across productive rearrangements. TCRdb mirrors the immuneACCESS table, restricted to in-frame sequences. Some clones are absent from its copies; in checked studies, under half trace to an unresolved V gene, and the reason for the others is unknown. From that table come the V and J calls and clone size; the DNA was used to work out D and trimming. The sample table records some 120,000 clones; less than 75% of these occur just once. The ten largest clones take up roughly 0.86% of the sample.

The source of the sample is a study of blood T cell repertoires in COVID-19 (dated by TCRdb to about 2020). With regard to the full study: Collaborator samples came from the United States, Italy and Spain and covered acute and convalescent phases of COVID-19. The sample metadata nearly always contained a de-identified subject ID, COVID-19 status, age in years and sex. Samples came from the ongoing ImmuneRACE study (first 160 participants) plus 1,254 subjects from 6 global collaborators. Where available, HLA class I and class II types were obtained from metadata supplied by the sample provider rather than from assay-based typing. The material from the prospective study consisted of cDNA or gDNA derived from T cells, B-cell-depleted T cells, or PBMCs. The repertoires were released in a freely available public database meant as a resource for research on the immune response to SARS-CoV-2. The dataset comprised deeply sampled blood TCRbeta repertoires from subjects exposed to, actively infected with, or recovered from COVID-19. Broader findings and caveats from the paper: The quantity of clinical and demographic metadata differed by source and by participant and was supplied without curation.

Sequences GTSNPN (CDR1) and SVGIG (CDR2) are obtained from the germline V gene (reference sequence). V loses 7 bases, J loses 2 bases, and the germline ends lie 15 bases apart. The CDR3 has 14 amino acids, counting the end cysteine and phenylalanine. Only the CDR3 portion is preserved as DNA: 42 bases, with reading frame beginning at the first base. Whole blood was collected in K2EDTA tubes by collaborating institutions according to the institutions' own protocols. For TCRbeta analysis, collaborators shipped samples in one of three forms: frozen whole blood, isolated PBMCs, or DNA extracted from either of those sample types.

The specimen was peripheral blood. The TCR was taken from a human donor with acute or convalescent COVID-19. The donor label of this sample is uncertain. The sequence links TRBV30 to TRBJ1-5, with no reliable assignment of the D segment. The CDR3 protein is CAFLNYRGNQPQHF. DNA sequence: TGTGCCTTTTTGAATTATCGGGGCAATCAGCCCCAGCATTTT.